This T cell receptor beta chain was retrieved from a study of blood T cells in healthy people across ages. Per germline, CDR1 SGHTA and CDR2 FQGNSA. The CDR3 has 16 amino acids. V was clipped by 5 bases and J by 5 bases; unmatched bases: 8. A sample-barcoded 5' primer and a J-beta primer mix were used in a second PCR of about 7 to 12 cycles. Each CDR3 protein is one row after TCRdb ran MiXCR on the 5' RACE reads. The sample carries about 800,000 distinct CDR3 sequences, just under 25% recorded once. The sample was also reused in another study, on T cells of mothers and their children. As reported in that work: Barcodes and 2-4 random nucleotides were added by M1S in the second PCR.

The origin of this receptor is a boy between 5 and 17 years old in good health. Sequencing used blood. J is TRBJ1-4 and V is TRBV7-2, with 10 bases matching TRBD1. CDR3 in amino acids: CASSLLGDRGNEKLFF. For the CDR3, the DNA is TGTGCCAGCAGCCTCCTGGGGGACAGGGGAAATGAAAAACTGTTTTTT.